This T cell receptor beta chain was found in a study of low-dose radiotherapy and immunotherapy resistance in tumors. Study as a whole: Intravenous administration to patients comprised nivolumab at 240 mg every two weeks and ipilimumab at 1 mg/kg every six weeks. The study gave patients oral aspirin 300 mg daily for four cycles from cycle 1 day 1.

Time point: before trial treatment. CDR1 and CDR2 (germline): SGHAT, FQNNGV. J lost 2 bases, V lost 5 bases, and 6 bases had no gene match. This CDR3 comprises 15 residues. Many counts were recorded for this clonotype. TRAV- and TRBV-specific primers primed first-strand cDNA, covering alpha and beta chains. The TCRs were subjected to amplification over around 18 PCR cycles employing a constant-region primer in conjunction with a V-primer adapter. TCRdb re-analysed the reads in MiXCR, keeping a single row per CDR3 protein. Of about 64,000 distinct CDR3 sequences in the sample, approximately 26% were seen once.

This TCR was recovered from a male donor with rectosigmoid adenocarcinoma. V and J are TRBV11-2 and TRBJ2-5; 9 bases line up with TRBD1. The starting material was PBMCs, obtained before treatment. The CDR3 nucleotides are TGTGCCAGCAGCGCGAACAGGGGGCTACAAGAGACCCAGTACTTC. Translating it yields CASSANRGLQETQYF.